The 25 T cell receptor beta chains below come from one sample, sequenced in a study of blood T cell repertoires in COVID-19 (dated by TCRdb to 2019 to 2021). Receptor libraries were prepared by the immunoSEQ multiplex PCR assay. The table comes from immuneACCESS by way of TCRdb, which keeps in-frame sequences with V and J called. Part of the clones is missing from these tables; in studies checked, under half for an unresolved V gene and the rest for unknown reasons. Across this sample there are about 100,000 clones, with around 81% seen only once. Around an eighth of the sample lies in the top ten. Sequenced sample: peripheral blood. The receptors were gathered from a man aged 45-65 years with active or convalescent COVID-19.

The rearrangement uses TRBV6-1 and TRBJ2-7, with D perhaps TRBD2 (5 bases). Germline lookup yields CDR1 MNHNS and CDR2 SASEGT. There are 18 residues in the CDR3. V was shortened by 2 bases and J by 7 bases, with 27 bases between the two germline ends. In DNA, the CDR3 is TGTGCCAGCAGTGAACTGCCGGACTTAAAGGAAAATCTGGGGGAGCAGTACTTC. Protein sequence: CASSELPDLKENLGEQYF.

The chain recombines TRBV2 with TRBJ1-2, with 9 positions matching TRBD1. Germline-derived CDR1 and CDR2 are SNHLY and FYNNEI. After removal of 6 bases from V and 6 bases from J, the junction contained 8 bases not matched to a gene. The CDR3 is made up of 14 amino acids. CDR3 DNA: TGTGCCAGCAGGGGACAGGGTAGAGTAGATGGCTACACCTTC. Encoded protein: CASRGQGRVDGYTF.

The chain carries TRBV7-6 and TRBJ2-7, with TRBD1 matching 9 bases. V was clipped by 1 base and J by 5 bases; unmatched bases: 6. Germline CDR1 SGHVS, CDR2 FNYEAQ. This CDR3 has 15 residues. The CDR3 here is CASSLGGQGVDEQYF. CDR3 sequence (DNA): TGTGCCAGCAGCTTAGGGGGACAGGGAGTCGACGAGCAGTACTTC.

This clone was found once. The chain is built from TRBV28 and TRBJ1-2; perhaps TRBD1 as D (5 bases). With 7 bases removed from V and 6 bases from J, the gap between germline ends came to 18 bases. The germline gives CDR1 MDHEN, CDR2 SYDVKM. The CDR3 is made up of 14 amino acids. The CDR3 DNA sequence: TGTGCCAGCACCGTTTGGGGGGAGAGCCATGGCTACACCTTC. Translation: CASTVWGESHGYTF.

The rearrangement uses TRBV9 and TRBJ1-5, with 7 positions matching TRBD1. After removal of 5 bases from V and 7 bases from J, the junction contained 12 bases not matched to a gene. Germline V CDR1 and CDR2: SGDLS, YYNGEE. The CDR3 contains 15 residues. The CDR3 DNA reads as TGTGCCAGCAGTCCCTACACAGGGGAAGGCCAGCCCCAGCATTTT. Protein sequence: CASSPYTGEGQPQHF.

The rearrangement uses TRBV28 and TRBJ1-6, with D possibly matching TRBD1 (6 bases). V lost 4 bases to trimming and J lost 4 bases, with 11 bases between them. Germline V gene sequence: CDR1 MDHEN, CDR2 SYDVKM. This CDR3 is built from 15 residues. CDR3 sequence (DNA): TGTGCCAGCAGTTCCGGGACATCGTATAATTCACCCCTCCACTTT. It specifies CASSSGTSYNSPLHF.

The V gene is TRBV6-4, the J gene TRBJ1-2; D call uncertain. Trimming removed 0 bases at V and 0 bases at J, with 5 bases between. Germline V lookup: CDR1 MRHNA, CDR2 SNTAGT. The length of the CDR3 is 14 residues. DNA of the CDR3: TGTGCCAGCAGTGACTCCGGGACTAACTATGGCTACACCTTC. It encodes CASSDSGTNYGYTF.

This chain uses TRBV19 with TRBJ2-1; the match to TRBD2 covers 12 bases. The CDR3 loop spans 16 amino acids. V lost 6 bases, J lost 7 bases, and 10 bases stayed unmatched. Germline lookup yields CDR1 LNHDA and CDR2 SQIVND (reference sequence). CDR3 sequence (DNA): TGTGCCAGTAGAGGAACCGGACTAGCGGGACAGAATGAGCAGTTCTTC. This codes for CASRGTGLAGQNEQFF.

CDR3 DNA sequence: TGTGCCAGCAGCCCGGGGGGCGGCGATGAAGCTTTCTTT. It codes for CASSPGGGDEAFF. The rearrangement joins TRBV27 to TRBJ1-1, with a possible D match to TRBD1 (6 bases). Per germline, CDR1 MNHEY and CDR2 SMNVEV (reference sequence). V lost 6 bases and J 7 bases, leaving 15 bases between the germline ends. This CDR3 region has 13 residues.

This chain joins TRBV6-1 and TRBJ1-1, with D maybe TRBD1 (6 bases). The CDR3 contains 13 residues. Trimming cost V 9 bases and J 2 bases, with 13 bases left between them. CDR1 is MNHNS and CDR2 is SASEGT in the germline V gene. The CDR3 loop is CASRTDSNTEAFF. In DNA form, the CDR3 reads TGTGCCAGTCGGACAGACAGCAACACTGAAGCTTTCTTT.

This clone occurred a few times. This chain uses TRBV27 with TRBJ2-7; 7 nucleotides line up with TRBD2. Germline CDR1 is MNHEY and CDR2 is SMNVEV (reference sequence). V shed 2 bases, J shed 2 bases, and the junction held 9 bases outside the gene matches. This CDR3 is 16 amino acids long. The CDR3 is CASSLGGGAGPYEQYF. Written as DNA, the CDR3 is TGTGCCAGCAGTTTAGGGGGAGGAGCGGGGCCCTACGAGCAGTACTTC.

CDR3 DNA sequence: TGCGCCAGCAGCCCTACGGGGAGGGCCCCTATCGGCTACACCTTC. This codes for CASSPTGRAPIGYTF. This sequence joins TRBV5-1 and TRBJ1-2; D not resolved. CDR3 length equals 15 residues. The germline CDR1 and CDR2 sequences are SGHRS and YFSETQ. The V end was cut by 4 bases, the J end by 8 bases, with 21 bases between.

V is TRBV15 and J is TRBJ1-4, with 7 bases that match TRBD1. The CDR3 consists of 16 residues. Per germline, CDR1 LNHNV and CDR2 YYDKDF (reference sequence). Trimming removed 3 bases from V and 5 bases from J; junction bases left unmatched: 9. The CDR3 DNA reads TGTGCCACCAGCAGTAACACCGGGACAGCAAATGAAAAACTGTTTTTT. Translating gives CATSSNTGTANEKLFF.

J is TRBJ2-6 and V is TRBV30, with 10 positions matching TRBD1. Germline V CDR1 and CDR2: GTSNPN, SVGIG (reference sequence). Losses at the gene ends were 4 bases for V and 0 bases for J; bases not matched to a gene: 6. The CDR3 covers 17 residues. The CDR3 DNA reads TGTGCCTGGAAGCGACAGGGGGCTCTCTCTGGGGCCAACGTCCTGACTTTC. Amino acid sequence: CAWKRQGALSGANVLTF. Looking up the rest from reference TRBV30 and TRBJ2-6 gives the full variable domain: SQTIHQWPATLVQPVGSPLSLECTVEGTSNPNLYWYRQAAGRGLQLLFYSVGIGQISSEVPQNLSASRPQDRQFILSSKKLLLSDSGFYLCAWKRQGALSGANVLTFGAGSRLTVL.

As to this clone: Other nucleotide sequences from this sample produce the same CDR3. CDR3: CSARSGHEQYF. DNA for the CDR3: TGCAGTGCTAGATCAGGGCACGAGCAGTACTTC. V gene TRBV20-1 combines with J gene TRBJ2-7, with D tentatively TRBD1 (5 bases). Germline V CDR1 and CDR2: DFQATT, SNEGSKA (reference sequence). Trimming shortened V by 2 bases and J by 5 bases, and 7 bases separated the two germline ends. The CDR3 spans 11 residues.

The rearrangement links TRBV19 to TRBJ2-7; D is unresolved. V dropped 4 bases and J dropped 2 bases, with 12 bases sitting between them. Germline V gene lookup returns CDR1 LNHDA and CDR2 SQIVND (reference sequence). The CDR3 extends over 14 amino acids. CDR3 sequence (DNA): TGTGCCAGTAGTAGGTCGGGTTCAACCTACGAGCAGTACTTC. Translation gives CASSRSGSTYEQYF. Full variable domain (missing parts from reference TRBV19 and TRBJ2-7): DGGITQSPKYLFRKEGQNVTLSCEQNLNHDAMYWYRQDPGQGLRLIYYSQIVNDFQKGDIAEGYSVSREKKESFPLTVTSAQKNPTAFYLCASSRSGSTYEQYFGPGTRLTVT.

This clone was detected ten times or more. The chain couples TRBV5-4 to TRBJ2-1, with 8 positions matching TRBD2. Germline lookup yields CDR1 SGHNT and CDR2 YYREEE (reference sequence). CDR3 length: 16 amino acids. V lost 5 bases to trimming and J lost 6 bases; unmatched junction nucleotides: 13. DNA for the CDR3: TGTGCCAGCAGTTCGGGGGGGGCGGGAGGAACCAATGAGCAGTTCTTC. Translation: CASSSGGAGGTNEQFF. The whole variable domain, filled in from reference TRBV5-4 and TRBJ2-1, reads ETGVTQSPTHLIKTRGQQVTLRCSSQSGHNTVSWYQQALGQGPQFIFQYYREEENGRGNFPPRFSGLQFPNYSSELNVNALELDDSALYLCASSSGGAGGTNEQFFGPGTRLTVL.

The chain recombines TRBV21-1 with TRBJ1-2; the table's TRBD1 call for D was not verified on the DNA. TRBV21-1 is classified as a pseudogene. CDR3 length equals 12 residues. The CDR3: CASSKATDGYTF. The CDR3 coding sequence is TGTGCCAGCAGCAAAGCTACAGATGGCTACACCTTC.

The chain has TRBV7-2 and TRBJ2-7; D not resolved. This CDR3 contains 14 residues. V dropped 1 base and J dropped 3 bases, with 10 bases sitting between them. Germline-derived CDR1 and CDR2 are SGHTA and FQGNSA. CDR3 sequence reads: CASSLGSVYYEQYF. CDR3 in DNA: TGTGCCAGCAGCTTAGGATCAGTTTACTACGAGCAGTACTTC. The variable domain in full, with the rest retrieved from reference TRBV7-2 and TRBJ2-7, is GAGVSQSPSNKVTEKGKDVELRCDPISGHTALYWYRQSLGQGLEFLIYFQGNSAPDKSGLPSDRFSAERTGGSVSTLTIQRTQQEDSAVYLCASSLGSVYYEQYFGPGTRLTVT.

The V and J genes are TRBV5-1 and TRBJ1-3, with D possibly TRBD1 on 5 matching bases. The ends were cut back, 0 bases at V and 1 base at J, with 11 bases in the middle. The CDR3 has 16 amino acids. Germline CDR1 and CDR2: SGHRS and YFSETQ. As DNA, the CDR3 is TGCGCCAGCAGCTTGGTCGCAGGGAAGTCTGGAAACACCATATATTTT. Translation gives CASSLVAGKSGNTIYF.

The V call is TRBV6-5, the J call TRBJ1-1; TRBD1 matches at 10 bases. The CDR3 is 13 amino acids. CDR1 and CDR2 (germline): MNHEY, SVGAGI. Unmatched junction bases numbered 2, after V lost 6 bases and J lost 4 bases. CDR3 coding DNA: TGTGCCAGCAGAAGACAGGGGGCCACTGAAGCTTTCTTT. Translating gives CASRRQGATEAFF.

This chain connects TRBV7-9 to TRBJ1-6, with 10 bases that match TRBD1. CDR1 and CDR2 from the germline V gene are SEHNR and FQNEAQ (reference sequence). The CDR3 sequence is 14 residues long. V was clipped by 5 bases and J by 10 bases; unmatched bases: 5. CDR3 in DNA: TGTGCCAGCAGCCAGACAGGGGGCGGATCACCCCTCCACTTT. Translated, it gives CASSQTGGGSPLHF.

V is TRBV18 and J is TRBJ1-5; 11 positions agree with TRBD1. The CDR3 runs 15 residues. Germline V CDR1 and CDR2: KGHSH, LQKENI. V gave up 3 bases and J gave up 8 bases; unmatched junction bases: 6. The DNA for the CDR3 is TGTGCCAGCTCACCTAATGGGACAGGGGGGGAGCCCCAGCATTTT. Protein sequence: CASSPNGTGGEPQHF.

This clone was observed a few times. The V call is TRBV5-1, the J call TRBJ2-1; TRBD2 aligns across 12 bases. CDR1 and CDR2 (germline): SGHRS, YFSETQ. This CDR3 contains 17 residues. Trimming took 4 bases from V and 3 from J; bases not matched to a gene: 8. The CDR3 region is CASSLMTSGSDYNEQFF. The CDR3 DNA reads TGCGCCAGCAGCCTCATGACTAGCGGGAGTGACTACAATGAGCAGTTCTTC.

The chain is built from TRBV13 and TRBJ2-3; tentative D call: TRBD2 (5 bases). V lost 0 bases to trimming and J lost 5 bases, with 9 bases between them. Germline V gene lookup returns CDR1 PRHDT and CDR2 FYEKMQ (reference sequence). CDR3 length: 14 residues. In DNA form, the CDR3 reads TGTGCCAGCAGCTTAGGGACCACTAGAGATACGCAGTATTTT. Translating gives CASSLGTTRDTQYF.